The rows below give T cell receptor beta chains drawn from one sample of a study of cytomegalovirus exposure and HLA in healthy donors. Sequencing was performed with immunoSEQ multiplex PCR; in TCRdb, only in-frame clones are kept and a portion is missing. The sample shows 100,000 or so clones, about 80% of them seen only once. What was sequenced was PBMCs. These receptors all stem from a female donor in good health and CMV-seronegative. The CDR3 runs from the conserved cysteine through the conserved F or W. The D gene is left open where the match is weak. Clone size, where shown, is once, few, many, or a class for clones that have expanded.

TRBV4-2	TRBJ1-2	TRBD1	.	CASSDDRGGYTF
TRBV2	TRBJ2-7	TRBD2	.	CASIGGLAPTYEQYF
TRBV7-8	TRBJ1-4	.	.	CASSLKGTNEKLFF
TRBV5-8	TRBJ2-1	TRBD2	.	CASSLGLAGVHEQFF
TRBV30	TRBJ2-7	TRBD1	.	CAWGLTGGTYEQYF
TRBV27	TRBJ1-2	TRBD1	once	CASSFTRTGGNYGYTF
TRBV27	TRBJ1-2	.	.	CASKIGVANYGYTF
TRBV6-5	TRBJ2-7	TRBD1	.	CAAGQEGSYEQYF
TRBV7-3	TRBJ2-7	.	few	CARGAPGPNEQYF
TRBV5-6	TRBJ2-3	.	.	CASNLASEQYF
TRBV18	TRBJ2-3	.	.	CASSPQLDNTDTQYF
TRBV10-2	TRBJ1-2	.	.	CASSAGGGYGYTF
TRBV4-3	TRBJ1-1	TRBD1	.	CASSQAITGTGAARLF
TRBV19	TRBJ1-1	.	.	CASSSTNTEAFF